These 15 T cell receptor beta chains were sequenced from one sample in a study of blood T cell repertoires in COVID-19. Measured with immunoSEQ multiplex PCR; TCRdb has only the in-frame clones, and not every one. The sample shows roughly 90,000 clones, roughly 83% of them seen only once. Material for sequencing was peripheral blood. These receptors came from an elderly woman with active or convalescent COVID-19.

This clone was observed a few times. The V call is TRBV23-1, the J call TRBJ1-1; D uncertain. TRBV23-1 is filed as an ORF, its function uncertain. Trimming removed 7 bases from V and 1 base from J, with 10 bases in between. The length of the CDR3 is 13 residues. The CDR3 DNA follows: TGCGCCAGCAACTACCAGACGAACACTGAAGCTTTCTTT. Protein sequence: CASNYQTNTEAFF.

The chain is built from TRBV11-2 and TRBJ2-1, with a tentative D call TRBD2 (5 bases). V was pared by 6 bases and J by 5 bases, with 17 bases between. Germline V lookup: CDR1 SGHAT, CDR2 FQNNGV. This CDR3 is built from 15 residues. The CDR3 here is CASRNLGRAHNEQFF. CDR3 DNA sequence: TGTGCCAGCAGGAACCTTGGGCGGGCACACAATGAGCAGTTCTTC.

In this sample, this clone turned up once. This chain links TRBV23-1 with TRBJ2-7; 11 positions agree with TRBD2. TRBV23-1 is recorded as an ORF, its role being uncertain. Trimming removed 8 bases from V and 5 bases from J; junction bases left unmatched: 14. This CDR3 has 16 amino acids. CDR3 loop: CASPVSGRAGWHEQYF. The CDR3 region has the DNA TGCGCCAGCCCAGTTAGCGGGAGGGCAGGCTGGCACGAGCAGTACTTC.

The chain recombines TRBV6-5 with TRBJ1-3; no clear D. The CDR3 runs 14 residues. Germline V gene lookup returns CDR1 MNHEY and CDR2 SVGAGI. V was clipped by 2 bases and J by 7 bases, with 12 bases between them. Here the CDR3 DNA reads TGTGCCAGCAGTTACGCCTCCCGCGCGAACACCATATATTTT. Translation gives CASSYASRANTIYF.

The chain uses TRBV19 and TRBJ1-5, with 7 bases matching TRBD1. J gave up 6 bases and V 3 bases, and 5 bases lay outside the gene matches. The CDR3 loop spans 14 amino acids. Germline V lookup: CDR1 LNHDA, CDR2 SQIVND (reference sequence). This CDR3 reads CASSIDRETQPQHF. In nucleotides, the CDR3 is TGTGCCAGTAGTATTGACAGGGAAACTCAGCCCCAGCATTTT.

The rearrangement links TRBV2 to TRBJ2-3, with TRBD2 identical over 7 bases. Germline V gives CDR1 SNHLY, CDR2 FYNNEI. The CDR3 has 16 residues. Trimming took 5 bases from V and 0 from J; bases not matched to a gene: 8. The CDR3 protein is CASSLFAGASTDTQYF. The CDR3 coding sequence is TGTGCCAGCAGTCTATTCGCGGGAGCAAGCACAGATACGCAGTATTTT.

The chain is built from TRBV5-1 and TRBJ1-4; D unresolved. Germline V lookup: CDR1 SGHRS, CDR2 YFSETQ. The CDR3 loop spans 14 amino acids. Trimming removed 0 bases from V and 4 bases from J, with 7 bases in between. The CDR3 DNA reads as TGCGCCAGCAGCTTGGCGGTGAATAATGAAAAACTGTTTTTT. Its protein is CASSLAVNNEKLFF.

The CDR3 spells CASSGSSTDTQYF. The CDR3 nucleotides read TGTGCCAGCAGCGGCAGTAGCACAGATACGCAGTATTTT. The chain joins TRBV11-3 to TRBJ2-3; no definite D call. This CDR3 region has 13 residues. V was clipped by 5 bases and J by 0 bases, with 6 bases between them. Germline CDR1 reads SGHNT; CDR2 reads YENEEA.

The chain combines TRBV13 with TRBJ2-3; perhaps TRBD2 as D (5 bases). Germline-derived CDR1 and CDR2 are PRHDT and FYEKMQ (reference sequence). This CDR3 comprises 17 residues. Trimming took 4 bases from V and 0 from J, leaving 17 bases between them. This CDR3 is CASSSLVRGVSTDTQYF. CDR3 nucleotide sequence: TGTGCCAGCAGCTCTCTCGTCCGGGGTGTTAGCACAGATACGCAGTATTTT.

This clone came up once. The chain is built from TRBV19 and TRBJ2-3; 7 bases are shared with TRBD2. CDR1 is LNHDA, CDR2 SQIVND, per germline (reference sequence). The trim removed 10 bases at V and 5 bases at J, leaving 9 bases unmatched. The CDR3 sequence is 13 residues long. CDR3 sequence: CATQREGLDTQYF. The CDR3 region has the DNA TGTGCCACCCAAAGGGAGGGTCTAGATACGCAGTATTTT.

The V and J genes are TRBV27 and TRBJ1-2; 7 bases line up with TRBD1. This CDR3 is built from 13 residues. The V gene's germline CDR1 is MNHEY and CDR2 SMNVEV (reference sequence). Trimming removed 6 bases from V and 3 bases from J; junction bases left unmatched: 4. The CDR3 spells CASSRDRDYGYTF. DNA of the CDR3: TGTGCCAGCAGCAGGGACAGAGACTATGGCTACACCTTC.

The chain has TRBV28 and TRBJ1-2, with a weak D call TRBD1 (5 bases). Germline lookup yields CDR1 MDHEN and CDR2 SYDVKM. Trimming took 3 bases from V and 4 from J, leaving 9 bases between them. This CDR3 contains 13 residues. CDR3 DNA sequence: TGTGCCAGCAGTTTGGTGGGGCGCTATGGCTACACCTTC. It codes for CASSLVGRYGYTF.

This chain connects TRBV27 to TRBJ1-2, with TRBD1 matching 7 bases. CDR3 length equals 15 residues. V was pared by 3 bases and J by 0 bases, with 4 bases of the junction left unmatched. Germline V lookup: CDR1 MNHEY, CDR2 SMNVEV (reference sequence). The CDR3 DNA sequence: TGTGCCAGCAGTTTCCGACAGGGAACTAACTATGGCTACACCTTC. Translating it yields CASSFRQGTNYGYTF.

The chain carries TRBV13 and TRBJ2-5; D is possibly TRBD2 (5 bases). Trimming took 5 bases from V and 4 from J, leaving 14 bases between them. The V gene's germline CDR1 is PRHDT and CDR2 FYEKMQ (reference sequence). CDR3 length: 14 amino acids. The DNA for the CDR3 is TGTGCCAGCAGCCCAGGAGGTGTCCCAGAGACCCAGTACTTC. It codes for CASSPGGVPETQYF.

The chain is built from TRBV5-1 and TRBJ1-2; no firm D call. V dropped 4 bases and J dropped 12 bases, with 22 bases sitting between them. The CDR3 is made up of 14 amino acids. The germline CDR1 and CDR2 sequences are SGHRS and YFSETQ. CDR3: CASSNLTPQERHTF. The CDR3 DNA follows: TGCGCCAGCAGCAACCTGACCCCCCAAGAGCGCCACACCTTC.